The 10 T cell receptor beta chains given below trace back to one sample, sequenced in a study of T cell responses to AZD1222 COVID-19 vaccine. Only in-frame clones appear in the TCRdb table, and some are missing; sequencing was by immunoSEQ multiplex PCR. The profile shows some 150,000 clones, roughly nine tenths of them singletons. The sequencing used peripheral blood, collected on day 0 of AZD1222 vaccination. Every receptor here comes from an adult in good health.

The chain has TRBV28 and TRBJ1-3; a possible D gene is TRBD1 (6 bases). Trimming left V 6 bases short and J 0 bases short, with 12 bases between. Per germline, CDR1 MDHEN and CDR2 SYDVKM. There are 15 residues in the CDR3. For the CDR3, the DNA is TGTGCCAGCAGCCCTACAGGGAGCTCTGGAAACACCATATATTTT. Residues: CASSPTGSSGNTIYF.

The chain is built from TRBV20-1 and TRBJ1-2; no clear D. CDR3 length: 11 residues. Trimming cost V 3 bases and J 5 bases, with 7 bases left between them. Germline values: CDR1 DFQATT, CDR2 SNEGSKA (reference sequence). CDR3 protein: CSARIGYGYTF. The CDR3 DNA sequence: TGCAGTGCTAGGATTGGGTATGGCTACACCTTC.

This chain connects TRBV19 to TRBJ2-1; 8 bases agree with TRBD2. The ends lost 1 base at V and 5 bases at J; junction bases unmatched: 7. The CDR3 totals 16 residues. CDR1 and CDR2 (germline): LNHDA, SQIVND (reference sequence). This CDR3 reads CASSIGVGRAHNEQFF. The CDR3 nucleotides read TGTGCCAGTAGTATAGGCGTCGGGAGGGCCCACAATGAGCAGTTCTTC.

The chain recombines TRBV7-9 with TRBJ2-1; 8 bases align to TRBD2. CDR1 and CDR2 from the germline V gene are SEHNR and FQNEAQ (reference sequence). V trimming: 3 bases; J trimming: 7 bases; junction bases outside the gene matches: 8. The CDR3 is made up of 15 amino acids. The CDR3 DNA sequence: TGTGCCAGCAGCTTTCTTCGCGGGAGGATGAATGAGCAGTTCTTC. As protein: CASSFLRGRMNEQFF.

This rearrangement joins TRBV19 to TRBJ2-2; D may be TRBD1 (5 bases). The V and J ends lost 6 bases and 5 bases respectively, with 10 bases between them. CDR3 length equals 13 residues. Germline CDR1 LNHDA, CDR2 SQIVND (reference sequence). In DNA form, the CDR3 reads TGTGCCAGTAGCTACAGGCTAACCGGGGAGCTGTTTTTT. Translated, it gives CASSYRLTGELFF.

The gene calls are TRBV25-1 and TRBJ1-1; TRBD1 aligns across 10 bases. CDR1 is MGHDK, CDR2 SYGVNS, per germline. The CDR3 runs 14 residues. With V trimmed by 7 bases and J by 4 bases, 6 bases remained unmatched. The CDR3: CASTRDRGFTEAFF. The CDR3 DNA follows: TGTGCCAGCACCCGGGACAGGGGTTTCACTGAAGCTTTCTTT.

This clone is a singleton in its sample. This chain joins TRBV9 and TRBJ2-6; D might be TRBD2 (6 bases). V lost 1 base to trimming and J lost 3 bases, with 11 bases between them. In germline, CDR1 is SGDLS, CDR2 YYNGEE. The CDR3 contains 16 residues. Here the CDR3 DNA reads TGTGCCAGCAGCGTACCGGCTAGCGTTGGGGCCAACGTCCTGACTTTC. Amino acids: CASSVPASVGANVLTF.

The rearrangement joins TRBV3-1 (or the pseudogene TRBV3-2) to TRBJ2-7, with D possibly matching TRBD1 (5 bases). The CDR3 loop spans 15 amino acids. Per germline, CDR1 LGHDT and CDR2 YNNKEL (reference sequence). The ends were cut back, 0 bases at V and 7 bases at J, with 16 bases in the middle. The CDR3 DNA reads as TGTGCCAGCAGCCAAGAGGGGCTAAACAGGTATGAGCAGTACTTC. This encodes CASSQEGLNRYEQYF.

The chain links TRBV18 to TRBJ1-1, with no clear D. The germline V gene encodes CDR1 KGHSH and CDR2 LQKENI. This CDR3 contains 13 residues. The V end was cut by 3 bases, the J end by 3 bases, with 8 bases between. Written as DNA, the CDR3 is TGTGCCAGCTCACCGAGCCAGGACACTGAAGCTTTCTTT. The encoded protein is CASSPSQDTEAFF.

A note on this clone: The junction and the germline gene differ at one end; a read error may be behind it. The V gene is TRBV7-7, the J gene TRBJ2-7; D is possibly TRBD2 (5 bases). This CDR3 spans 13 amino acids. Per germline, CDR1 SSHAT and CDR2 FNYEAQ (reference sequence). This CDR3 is CASSLGRDYEQYF. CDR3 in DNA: TGTGCTAGCAGCTTGGGCCGGGACTACGAGCAGTACTTC.